This T cell receptor (beta chain) was found in a study of blood T cell repertoires in COVID-19. Whole-study context: Donors in the United States, Italy and Spain gave samples during acute or convalescent COVID-19.

The CDR3 contains 15 residues. CDR1 is SGDLS and CDR2 is YYNGEE in the germline V gene. V gave up 4 bases and J gave up 2 bases; unmatched junction bases: 7. The method was immunoSEQ multiplex PCR; TCRdb's version includes in-frame clones alone and lacks a portion of them. The data show some 300,000 clones, 70% to 90% seen once. Material: peripheral blood. The sequence was obtained from a woman aged 70-85 years with COVID-19, enrolled during active disease. The chain employs TRBV9 and TRBJ2-3; TRBD2 matches 7 bases. The CDR3 DNA sequence: TGTGCCAGCAGCTCCCAAGCGGGGCTCACAGATACGCAGTATTTT. Its translation is CASSSQAGLTDTQYF.